This T cell receptor beta chain was observed in a study of blood T cell repertoires in COVID-19. Study context: Whether acute or convalescent, the COVID-19 samples came from the United States, Italy and Spain. Sources were T cells, B-cell-depleted T cells, or PBMCs; the material itself was cDNA or gDNA.

In the original analysis: The assay estimated nucleated cells by amplifying reference gene primers. Assay: immunoSEQ multiplex PCR; the TCRdb copy retains only in-frame clones and omits some. Clonal size and the V and J genes are those of that table, whereas D and trimming came from the DNA. The table has approximately 190,000 clones, around four fifths seen once. Per the germline V gene, CDR1 is SGHAT and CDR2 is FQNNGV. The CDR3 is made up of 14 amino acids. V shed 5 bases and J 2 bases; nucleotides not matched to a gene: 4. The V gene is TRBV11-2, the J gene TRBJ1-1, with 8 bases that match TRBD1. The TCR was taken from a man aged 30 to 39 with active or convalescent COVID-19. The material sequenced was peripheral blood. The CDR3 DNA follows: TGTGCCAGCAGCCTAGGACAGGGAAACACTGAAGCTTTCTTT. It translates to CASSLGQGNTEAFF.